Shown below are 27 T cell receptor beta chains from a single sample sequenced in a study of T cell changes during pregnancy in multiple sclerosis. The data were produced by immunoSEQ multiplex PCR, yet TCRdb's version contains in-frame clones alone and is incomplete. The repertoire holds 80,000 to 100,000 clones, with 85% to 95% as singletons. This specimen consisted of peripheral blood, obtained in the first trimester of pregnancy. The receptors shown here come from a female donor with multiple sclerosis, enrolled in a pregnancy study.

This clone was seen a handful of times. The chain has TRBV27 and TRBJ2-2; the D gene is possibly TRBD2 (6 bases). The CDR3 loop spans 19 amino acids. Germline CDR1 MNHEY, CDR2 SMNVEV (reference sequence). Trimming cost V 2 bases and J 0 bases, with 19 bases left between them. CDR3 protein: CASSLAGLPTLANTGELFF. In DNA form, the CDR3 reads TGTGCCAGCAGTTTAGCGGGACTCCCTACGCTAGCGAACACCGGGGAGCTGTTTTTT.

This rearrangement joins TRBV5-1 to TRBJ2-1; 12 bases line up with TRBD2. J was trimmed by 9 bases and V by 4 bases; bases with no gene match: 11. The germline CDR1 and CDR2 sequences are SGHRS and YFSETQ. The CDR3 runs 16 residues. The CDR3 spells CASSLLAGGPIGEQFF. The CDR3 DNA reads TGCGCCAGCAGCCTCCTAGCGGGAGGGCCCATCGGTGAGCAGTTCTTC.

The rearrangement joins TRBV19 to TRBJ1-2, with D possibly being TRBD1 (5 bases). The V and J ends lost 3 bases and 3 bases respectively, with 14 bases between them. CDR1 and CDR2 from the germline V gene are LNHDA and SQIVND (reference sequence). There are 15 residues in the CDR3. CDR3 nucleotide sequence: TGTGCCAGTAGTATCGCGGCAGGGACTCACTATGGCTACACCTTC. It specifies CASSIAAGTHYGYTF.

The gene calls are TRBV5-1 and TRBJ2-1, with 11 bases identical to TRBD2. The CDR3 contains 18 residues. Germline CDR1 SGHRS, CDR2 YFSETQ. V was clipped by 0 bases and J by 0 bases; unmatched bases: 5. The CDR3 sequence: CASSLGLAGISSYNEQFF. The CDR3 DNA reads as TGCGCCAGCAGCTTGGGACTAGCGGGGATTAGCTCCTACAATGAGCAGTTCTTC.

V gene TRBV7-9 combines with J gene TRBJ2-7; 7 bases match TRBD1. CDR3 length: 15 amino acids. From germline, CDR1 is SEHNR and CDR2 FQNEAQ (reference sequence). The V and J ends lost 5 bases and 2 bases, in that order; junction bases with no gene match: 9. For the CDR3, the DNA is TGTGCCAGCAGCCCGGGGACAGCACTTACCTACGAGCAGTACTTC. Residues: CASSPGTALTYEQYF.

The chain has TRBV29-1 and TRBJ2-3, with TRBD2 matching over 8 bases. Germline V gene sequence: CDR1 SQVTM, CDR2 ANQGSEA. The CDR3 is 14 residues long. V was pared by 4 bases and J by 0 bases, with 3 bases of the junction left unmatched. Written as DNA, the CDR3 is TGCAGCGTTGGTCGGGGGGGAAGCACAGATACGCAGTATTTT. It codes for CSVGRGGSTDTQYF.

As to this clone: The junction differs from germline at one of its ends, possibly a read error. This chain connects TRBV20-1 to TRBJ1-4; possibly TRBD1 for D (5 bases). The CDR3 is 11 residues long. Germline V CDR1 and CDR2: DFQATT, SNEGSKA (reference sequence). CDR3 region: CSARGPTRWGF. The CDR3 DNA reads TGCAGTGCTAGGGGGCCCACCAGGTGGGGTTTT.

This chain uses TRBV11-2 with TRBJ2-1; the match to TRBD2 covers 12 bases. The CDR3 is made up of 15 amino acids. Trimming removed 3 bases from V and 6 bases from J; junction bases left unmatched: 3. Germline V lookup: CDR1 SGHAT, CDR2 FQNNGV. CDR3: CASSFLAGGTNEQFF. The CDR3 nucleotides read TGTGCCAGCAGCTTCCTAGCGGGAGGGACCAATGAGCAGTTCTTC.

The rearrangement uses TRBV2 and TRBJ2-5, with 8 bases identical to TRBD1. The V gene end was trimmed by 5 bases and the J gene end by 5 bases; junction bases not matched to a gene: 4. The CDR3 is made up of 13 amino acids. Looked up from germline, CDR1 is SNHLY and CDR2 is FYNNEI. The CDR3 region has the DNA TGTGCCAGCAGTCAGGGGGCATGGGAGACCCAGTACTTC. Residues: CASSQGAWETQYF. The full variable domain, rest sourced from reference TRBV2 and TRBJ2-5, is EPEVTQTPSHQVTQMGQEVILRCVPISNHLYFYWYRQILGQKVEFLVSFYNNEISEKSEIFDDQFSVERPDGSNFTLKIRSTKLEDSAMYFCASSQGAWETQYFGPGTRLLVL.

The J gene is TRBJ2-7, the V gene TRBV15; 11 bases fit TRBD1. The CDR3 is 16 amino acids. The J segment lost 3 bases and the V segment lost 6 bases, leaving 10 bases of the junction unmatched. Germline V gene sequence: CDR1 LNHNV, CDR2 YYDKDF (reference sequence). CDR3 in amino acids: CATSDPGQGGVYEQYF. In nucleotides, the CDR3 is TGTGCCACCAGTGACCCGGGACAGGGGGGAGTCTACGAGCAGTACTTC.

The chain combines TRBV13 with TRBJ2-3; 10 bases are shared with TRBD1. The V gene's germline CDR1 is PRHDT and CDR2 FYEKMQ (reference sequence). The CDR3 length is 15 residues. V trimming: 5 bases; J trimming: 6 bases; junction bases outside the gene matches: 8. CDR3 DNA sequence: TGTGCCAGCAGCCCCCGACAGGGGGCGCCGGATACGCAGTATTTT. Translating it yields CASSPRQGAPDTQYF. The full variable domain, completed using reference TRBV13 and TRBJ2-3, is AAGVIQSPRHLIKEKRETATLKCYPIPRHDTVYWYQQGPGQDPQFLISFYEKMQSDKGSIPDRFSAQQFSDYHSELNMSSLELGDSALYFCASSPRQGAPDTQYFGPGTRLTVL.

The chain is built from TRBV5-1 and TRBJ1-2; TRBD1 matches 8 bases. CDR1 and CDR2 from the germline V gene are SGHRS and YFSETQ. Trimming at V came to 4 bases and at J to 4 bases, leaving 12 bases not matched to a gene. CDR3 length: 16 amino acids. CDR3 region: CASSPRGQGVSYGYTF. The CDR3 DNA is TGCGCCAGCAGCCCCAGGGGGCAGGGCGTCAGCTATGGCTACACCTTC.

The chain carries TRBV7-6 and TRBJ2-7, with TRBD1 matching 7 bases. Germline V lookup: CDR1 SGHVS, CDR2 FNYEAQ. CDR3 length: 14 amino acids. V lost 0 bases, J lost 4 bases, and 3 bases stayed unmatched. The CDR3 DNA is TGTGCCAGCAGCTTAGCGGGCAGGGGGTACGAGCAGTACTTC. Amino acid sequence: CASSLAGRGYEQYF.

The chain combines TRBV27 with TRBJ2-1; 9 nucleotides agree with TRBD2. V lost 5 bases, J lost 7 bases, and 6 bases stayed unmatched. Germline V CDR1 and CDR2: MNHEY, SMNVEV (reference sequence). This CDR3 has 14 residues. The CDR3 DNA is TGTGCCAGCAGTCTAGCGGGGACGAGGAATGAGCAGTTCTTC. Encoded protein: CASSLAGTRNEQFF.

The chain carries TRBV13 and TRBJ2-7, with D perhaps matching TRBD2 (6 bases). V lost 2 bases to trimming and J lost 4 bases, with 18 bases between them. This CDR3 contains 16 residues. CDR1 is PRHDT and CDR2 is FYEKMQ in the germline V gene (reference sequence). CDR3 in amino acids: CASSLFGSAGGYEQYF. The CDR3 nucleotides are TGTGCCAGCAGCTTATTCGGGAGTGCCGGGGGATACGAGCAGTACTTC.

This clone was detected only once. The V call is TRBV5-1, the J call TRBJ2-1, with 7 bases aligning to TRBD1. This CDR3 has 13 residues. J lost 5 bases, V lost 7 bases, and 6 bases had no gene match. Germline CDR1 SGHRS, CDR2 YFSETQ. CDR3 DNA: TGCGCCAGCGGGGGACAGCAACACAATGAGCAGTTCTTC. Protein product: CASGGQQHNEQFF.

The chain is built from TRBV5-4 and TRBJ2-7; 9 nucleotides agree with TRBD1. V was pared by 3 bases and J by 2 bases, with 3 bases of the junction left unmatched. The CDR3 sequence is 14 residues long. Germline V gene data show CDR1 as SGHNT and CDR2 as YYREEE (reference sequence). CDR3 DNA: TGTGCCAGCAGCTCGGGACAGGGTACCTACGAGCAGTACTTC. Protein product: CASSSGQGTYEQYF.

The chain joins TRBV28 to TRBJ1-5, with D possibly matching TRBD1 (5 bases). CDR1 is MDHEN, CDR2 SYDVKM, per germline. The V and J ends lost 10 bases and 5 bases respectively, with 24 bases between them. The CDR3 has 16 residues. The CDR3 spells CATQHLGGDGDQPQHF. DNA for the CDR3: TGTGCCACCCAACATCTGGGAGGGGACGGGGATCAGCCCCAGCATTTT.

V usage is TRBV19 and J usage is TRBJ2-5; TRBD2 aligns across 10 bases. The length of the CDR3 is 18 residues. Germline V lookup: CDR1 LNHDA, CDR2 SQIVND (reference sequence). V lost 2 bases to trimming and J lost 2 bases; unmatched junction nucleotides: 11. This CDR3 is CASSITSVLAGEQETQYF. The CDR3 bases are TGTGCCAGTAGTATAACTTCCGTTCTAGCGGGAGAGCAAGAGACCCAGTACTTC.

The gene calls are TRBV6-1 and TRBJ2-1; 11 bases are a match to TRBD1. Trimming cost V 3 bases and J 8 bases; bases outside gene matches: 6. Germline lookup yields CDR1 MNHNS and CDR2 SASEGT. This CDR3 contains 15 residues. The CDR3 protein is CASSEPGQGGHEQFF. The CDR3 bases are TGTGCCAGCAGTGAGCCGGGACAGGGGGGTCATGAGCAGTTCTTC.

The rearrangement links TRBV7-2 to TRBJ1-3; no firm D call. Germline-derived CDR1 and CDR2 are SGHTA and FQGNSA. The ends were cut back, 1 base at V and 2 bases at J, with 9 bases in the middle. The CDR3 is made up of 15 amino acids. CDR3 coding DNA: TGTGCCAGCAGCTTAGACGGCGGAACTGGAAACACCATATATTTT. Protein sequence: CASSLDGGTGNTIYF.

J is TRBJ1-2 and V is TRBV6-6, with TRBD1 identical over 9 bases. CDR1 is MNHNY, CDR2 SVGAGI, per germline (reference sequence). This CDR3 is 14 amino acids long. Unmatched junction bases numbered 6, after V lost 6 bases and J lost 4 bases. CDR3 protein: CASRLGQGPYGYTF. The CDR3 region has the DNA TGTGCCAGCAGATTGGGACAGGGCCCCTATGGCTACACCTTC.

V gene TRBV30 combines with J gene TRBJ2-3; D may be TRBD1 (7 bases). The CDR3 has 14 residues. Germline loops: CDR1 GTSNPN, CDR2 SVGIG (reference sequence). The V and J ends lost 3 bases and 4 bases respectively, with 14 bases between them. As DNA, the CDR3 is TGTGCCTGGAGCGAGGGACAGCGGGCAGATACGCAGTATTTT. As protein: CAWSEGQRADTQYF.

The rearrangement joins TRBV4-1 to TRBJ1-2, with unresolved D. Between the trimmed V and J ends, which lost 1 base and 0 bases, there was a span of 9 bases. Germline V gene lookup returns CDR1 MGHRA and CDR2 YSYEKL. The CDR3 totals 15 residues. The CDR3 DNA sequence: TGCGCCAGCAGCCAAGTTCAGGCAGCTAACTATGGCTACACCTTC. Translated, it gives CASSQVQAANYGYTF.

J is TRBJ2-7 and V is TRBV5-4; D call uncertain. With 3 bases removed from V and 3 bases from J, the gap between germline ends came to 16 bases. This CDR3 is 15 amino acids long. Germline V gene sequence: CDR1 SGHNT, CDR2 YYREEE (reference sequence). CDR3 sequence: CASSSSPRLHYEQYF. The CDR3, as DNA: TGTGCCAGCAGCTCCTCTCCGCGACTCCACTACGAGCAGTACTTC.

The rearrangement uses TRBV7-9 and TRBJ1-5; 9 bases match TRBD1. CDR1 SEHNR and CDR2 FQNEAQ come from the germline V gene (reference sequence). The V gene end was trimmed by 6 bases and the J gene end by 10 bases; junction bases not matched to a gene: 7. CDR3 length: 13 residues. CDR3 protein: CASSSGQGIPQHF. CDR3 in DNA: TGTGCCAGCAGTTCGGGACAGGGAATACCCCAGCATTTT.

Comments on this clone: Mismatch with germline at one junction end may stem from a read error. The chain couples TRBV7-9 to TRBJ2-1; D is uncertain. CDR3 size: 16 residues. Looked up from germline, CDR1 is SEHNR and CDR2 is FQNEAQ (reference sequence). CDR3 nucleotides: TGTACCAGCAGCTTTCGTAATGAGGATTTCTACAATGAGCAGTTCTTC. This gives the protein CTSSFRNEDFYNEQFF.